This T cell receptor (beta chain) was sequenced for a study of cytomegalovirus exposure and HLA in healthy donors. Study-wide results and limits: V segments that were indistinguishable, TRBV6-2 and TRBV6-3 among them, were omitted from analysis. An analysis done earlier found most TCR beta V segments productive about 87% or about 30% of the time. Usually a TCR sequence was rare, but some public TCRs were found in many donors.

Researchers ran the PCR with 60 Vbeta and 13 Jbeta primers. Sequencing used immunoSEQ multiplex PCR; TCRdb keeps in-frame clones, though not all of them. The sample carries 150,000 to 200,000 clones, more than 65% recorded once. V shed 5 bases and J shed 2 bases, with 18 bases lying between them. CDR1 SQVTM and CDR2 ANQGSEA come from the germline V gene. The CDR3 has 15 residues. Remarks on this clone: Antigen: not known.

The sample comprised PBMCs. This sequence joins TRBV29-1 and TRBJ2-5, with D maybe TRBD1 (6 bases). The sequence was obtained from a man aged 50-60 years in good health and CMV-seropositive. CDR3 DNA: TGCAGCGTTATGGACAGAGGCGCTTTACAAGAGACCCAGTACTTC. Translation gives CSVMDRGALQETQYF.